The T cell receptor beta chain under discussion was sequenced for a study of T cell responses to AZD1222 COVID-19 vaccine. General study results and limits: Targets within unmutated variant regions were reportedly found for nearly half of spike-specific TCRs. Among vaccine-associated CD4 TCRs, coverage spanned spike, with dominance at 160-218 and 743-854.

With 0 bases removed from V and 9 bases from J, the gap between germline ends came to 8 bases. The CDR3 runs to 13 residues. CDR1 and CDR2 from the germline V gene are LGHNA and YNFKEQ. Profiled with immunoSEQ multiplex PCR; TCRdb holds only in-frame clones, not every one. The data hold more than 70,000 clones, with around nine tenths observed a single time. With respect to this clone: What it binds is not known.

The source is an adult in good health. The sequencing used peripheral blood, collected on day 0 of AZD1222 vaccination. This chain uses TRBV4-2 with TRBJ2-2; no definite D call. CDR3 nucleotide sequence: TGTGCCAGCAGCCAAGATCTGTTGCGGGAGCTGTTTTTT. This translates into CASSQDLLRELFF.